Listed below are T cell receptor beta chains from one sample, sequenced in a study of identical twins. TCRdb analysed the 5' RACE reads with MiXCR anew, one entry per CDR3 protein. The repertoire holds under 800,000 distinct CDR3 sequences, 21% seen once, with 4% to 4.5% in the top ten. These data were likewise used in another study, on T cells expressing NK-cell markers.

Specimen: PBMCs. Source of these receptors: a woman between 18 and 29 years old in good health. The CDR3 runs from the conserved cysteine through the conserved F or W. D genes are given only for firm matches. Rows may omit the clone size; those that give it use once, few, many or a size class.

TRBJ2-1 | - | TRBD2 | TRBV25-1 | TGTGCCAGCAGTGAATTCGGGGGGGCAGGAGAGTACAATGAGCAGTTCTTC | CASSEFGGAGEYNEQFF
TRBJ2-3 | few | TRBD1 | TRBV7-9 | TGTGCCAGCAGCCCGGGACAGGGCGAAGATACGCAGTATTTT | CASSPGQGEDTQYF
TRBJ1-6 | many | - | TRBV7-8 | TGTGCCAGCAGCTTAGGTCATTCACCCCTCCACTTT | CASSLGHSPLHF
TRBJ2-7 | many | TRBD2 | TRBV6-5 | TGTGCCAGCAGTTATAAGGGCGGGAGAAAGTCCTACGAGCAGTACTTC | CASSYKGGRKSYEQYF
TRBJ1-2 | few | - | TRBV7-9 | TGTGCCAGCAGCTCTTCGACAGGAGGACATTCCTATGGCTACACCTTC | CASSSSTGGHSYGYTF
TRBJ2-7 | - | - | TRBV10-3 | TGTGCCATCAGTGGGGGACTCGCAAGGGGCGAGCAGTACTTC | CAISGGLARGEQYF
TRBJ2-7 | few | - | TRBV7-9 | TGTGCCAGCAGAGATACGGGACTGGTATCGGACGAGCAGTACTTC | CASRDTGLVSDEQYF
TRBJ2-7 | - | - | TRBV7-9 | TGTGCCAGCAGCTTAGATCGGCGGCAGACCCGTGGCGAGCAGTACTTC | CASSLDRRQTRGEQYF
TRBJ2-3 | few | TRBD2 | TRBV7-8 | TGTGCCAGCAGCCAGGGGCGAAGGACTAGCGGGAGTGATACGCAGTATTTT | CASSQGRRTSGSDTQYF
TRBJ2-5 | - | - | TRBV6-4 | TGTGCCAGCTCGGTGTGGGGCAGCCAAGAGACCCAGTACTTC | CASSVWGSQETQYF
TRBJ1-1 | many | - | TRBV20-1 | TGCAGTGCCGGGGGTACTGAAGCTTTCTTT | CSAGGTEAFF
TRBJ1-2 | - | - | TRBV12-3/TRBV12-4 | TGTGCCAGCAGCTCACCCTCTGCCTCTGGCTACACCTTC | CASSSPSASGYTF
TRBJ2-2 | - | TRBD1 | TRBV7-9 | TGTGCCAGCAGCGGCGAGGGCAGGGGGACCGGGGAGCTGTTTTTT | CASSGEGRGTGELFF
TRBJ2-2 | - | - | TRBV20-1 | TGCAGTGCTAGAGATTCGCTAGGACCCGGGGAGCTGTTTTTT | CSARDSLGPGELFF
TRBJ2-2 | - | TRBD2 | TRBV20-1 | TGCAGTGCTAGAGATCGGTTGAGCGGGGGGGCGAACACCGGGGAGCTGTTTTTT | CSARDRLSGGANTGELFF
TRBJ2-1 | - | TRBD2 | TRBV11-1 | TGTGCCAGCAGCGCCCCGACTAGCGGGAGGCGCAGCTCCTACAATGAGCAGTTCTTC | CASSAPTSGRRSSYNEQFF
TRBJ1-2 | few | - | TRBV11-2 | TGTGCCAGCACCCTTCCAGGGGATGGCTACACCTTC | CASTLPGDGYTF
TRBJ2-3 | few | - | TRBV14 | TGTGCCAGCAGCCTATACCGGGGGGCCGTTGGCACAGATACGCAGTATTTT | CASSLYRGAVGTDTQYF
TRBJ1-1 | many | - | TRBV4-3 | TGCGCCAGCAGCCAAGATCGTGGCAGGGTCGGCACTGAAGCTTTCTTT | CASSQDRGRVGTEAFF
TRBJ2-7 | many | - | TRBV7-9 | TGTGCCAGCAGCATCATTGGCGAGCAGTACTTC | CASSIIGEQYF
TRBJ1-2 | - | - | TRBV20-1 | TGCAGTGCTAGAGATCTAAGAGTCGGAGGCTACACCTTC | CSARDLRVGGYTF
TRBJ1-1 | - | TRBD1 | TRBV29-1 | TGCAGCGTTTACAGGGGGCTAAGTGAAGCTTTCTTT | CSVYRGLSEAFF
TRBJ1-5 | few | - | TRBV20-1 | TGCAGTGCTAGGACAGGAGAACAGCCCCAGCATTTT | CSARTGEQPQHF
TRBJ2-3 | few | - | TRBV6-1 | TGTGCCAGCAGCCGACAGGCCTACACAGATACGCAGTATTTT | CASSRQAYTDTQYF
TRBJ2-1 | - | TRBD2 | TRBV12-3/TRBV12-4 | TGTGCCAGCAGTTTAGTGGGACTAGCGAGCTACAATGAGCAGTTCTTC | CASSLVGLASYNEQFF
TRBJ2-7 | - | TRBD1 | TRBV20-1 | TGCAGTGCTCGTGGACAGGGGGCTTCGGAGCAGTACTTC | CSARGQGASEQYF
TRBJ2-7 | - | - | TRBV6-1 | TGTGCCAGCAATAGGGAATCCCACGAGCAGTACTTC | CASNRESHEQYF
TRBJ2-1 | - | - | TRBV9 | TGTGCCAGCAGCCGTGGGGGAGGTGAAAGCTCCTACAATGAGCAGTTCTTC | CASSRGGGESSYNEQFF
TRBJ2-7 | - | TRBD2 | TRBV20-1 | TGCAGTGCTGCTGATCCGACTAGCGCGAGCTCCTACGAGCAGTACTTC | CSAADPTSASSYEQYF
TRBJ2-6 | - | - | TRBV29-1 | TGCAGCGCCCTAGGGGCGCCTGGGGCCAACGTCCTGACTTTC | CSALGAPGANVLTF
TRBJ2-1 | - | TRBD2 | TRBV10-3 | TGTGCCGTCAGAGGGACTACGTCCAACAATGAGCAGTTCTTC | CAVRGTTSNNEQFF